A selection of T cell receptor beta chains follows, all from one sample in a study of blood T cell repertoires in COVID-19. This table comes from immunoSEQ multiplex PCR, and its TCRdb copy is limited to in-frame clones, with some not included. This sample has more than 150,000 clones, with more than 75% found just once. Sample: peripheral blood. These receptors all stem from a man aged 55 to 70 with COVID-19, enrolled during active disease. The CDR3 runs from the conserved cysteine through the conserved F or W. D genes are given only for firm matches. Clone size is not always given. Where it is, it says once, few, many or a class for expanded clones.

j_call d_call cdr3_length clone_size v_call cdr3_nt cdr3_aa
TRBJ2-1 TRBD1 16 - TRBV5-5 TGTGCCAGCAGTTTCACGACAGGGGCCGTCGGGAATGAGCAGTTCTTC CASSFTTGAVGNEQFF
TRBJ2-7 - 15 - TRBV6-5 TGTGCCAGCAGTTGGGGGCCACCCAGGGCCCACGAGCAGTACTTC CASSWGPPRAHEQYF
TRBJ2-7 - 15 - TRBV11-3 TGTGCCAGCAGCTTAGATCTTGTTTTCCGAGATGAGCAGTACTTC CASSLDLVFRDEQYF
TRBJ1-2 - 13 - TRBV19 TGTGCCAGTAGCCCACAGGGAAGGTATGGCTACACCTTC CASSPQGRYGYTF
TRBJ2-1 - 15 - TRBV7-9 TGTGCCAGCAGCTCACGACAGCCACAGGGAATAGAGCAGTTCTTC CASSSRQPQGIEQFF
TRBJ2-5 TRBD1 14 - TRBV19 TGTGCCACCTCTCGGACAGGGAGGCAAGAGACCCAGTACTTC CATSRTGRQETQYF
TRBJ2-5 - 15 - TRBV27 TGTGCCAGCAGTTTAGACAGAGAGCCTGTTCGGACCCAGTACTTC CASSLDREPVRTQYF
TRBJ1-3 TRBD1 14 - TRBV2 TGTGCCACCCGCAGACAGGGGGGTGGAAACACCATATATTTT CATRRQGGGNTIYF
TRBJ2-1 TRBD2 15 - TRBV7-2 TGTGCCAGCAGCTCTACTAGCGGAACCTACAATGAGCAGTTCTTC CASSSTSGTYNEQFF
TRBJ1-6 TRBD1 16 - TRBV4-3 TGCGCCAGCAGCCAAGACGGACAGGGCAGAAGTTCACCCCTCCACTTT CASSQDGQGRSSPLHF
TRBJ2-1 - 16 - TRBV7-3 TGTGCCAGCAGCTTACAAGCGGTTAATCTCTACAATGAGCAGTTCTTC CASSLQAVNLYNEQFF
TRBJ1-5 - 17 - TRBV18 TGTGCCAGCTCACGCACTATACAGGGAGGGAGCAATCAGCCCCAGCATTTT CASSRTIQGGSNQPQHF
TRBJ2-2 - 13 - TRBV6-4 TGTGCCAGCAGTGTAGCGGAGGCCGGGGAGCTGTTTTTT CASSVAEAGELFF
TRBJ1-2 - 12 few TRBV4-2 TGTGCCAGCAGCTCAGGTCCCGGAGGCTACACCTTC CASSSGPGGYTF
TRBJ1-2 - 14 - TRBV5-6 TGTGCCAGCAGCCCGAGTGGGCAGGTCTATGGCTACACCTTC CASSPSGQVYGYTF
TRBJ2-3 TRBD1 17 - TRBV24-1 TGTGCCACCAGTCCGGGACAGGGATTGCCCAGCACAGATACGCAGTATTTT CATSPGQGLPSTDTQYF
TRBJ2-5 - 13 - TRBV5-5 TGTGCCAGCACCTCTCCGGGTGGAGAGACCCAGTACTTC CASTSPGGETQYF
TRBJ1-3 TRBD1 14 few TRBV28 TGTGCCAGCAGTAACAGGGGATCCGGAAACACCATATATTTT CASSNRGSGNTIYF
TRBJ2-7 TRBD2 15 - TRBV7-2 TGTGCCAGCAGCTTAGCCTCGACTAGCTCGCACGAGCAGTACTTC CASSLASTSSHEQYF
TRBJ2-4 - 18 - TRBV21-1 TGTGCCAGCAGCCCCGCAGGTCTAAGGGGGCGACCCAAAAACATTCAGTACTTC CASSPAGLRGRPKNIQYF
TRBJ1-2 - 15 - TRBV4-3 TGCGCCAGCAGCCAAGATGGGGGGTTCGCTGGAGGCTACACCTTC CASSQDGGFAGGYTF
TRBJ2-5 TRBD1 15 - TRBV11-3 TGTGCCAGCAGCTTTCCACAGGGGATGCAAGAGACCCAGTACTTC CASSFPQGMQETQYF
TRBJ2-3 TRBD2 16 - TRBV2 TGTGCCAGCAATTTAGCGGGGGGGTCTAGCACAGATACGCAGTATTTT CASNLAGGSSTDTQYF
TRBJ1-2 - 14 - TRBV4-3 TGCGCCAGCAGCCAAGTCACAGGAGAATATGGCTACACCTTC CASSQVTGEYGYTF
TRBJ1-3 - 17 - TRBV4-3 TGCGCCAGCAGCCAATCTCTCGCGGGACCCTCTGGAAACACCATATATTTT CASSQSLAGPSGNTIYF
TRBJ2-1 - 13 once TRBV6-2/TRBV6-3 TGTGCCAGCAGTTACGTGAGCTACAATGAGCAGTTCTTC CASSYVSYNEQFF
TRBJ1-2 - 15 - TRBV9 TGTGCCAGCACTCTGGGTGGGCAGAATAACTATGGCTACACCTTC CASTLGGQNNYGYTF
TRBJ1-2 TRBD1 15 - TRBV7-2 TGTGCCAGCAGCTCACAGGGGCTCGGCGTCTATGGCTACACCTTC CASSSQGLGVYGYTF
TRBJ2-2 TRBD2 15 - TRBV7-3 TGTGCCAGCAGTCAAACTAGCGGGAACACCGGGGAGCTGTTTTTT CASSQTSGNTGELFF
TRBJ2-4 - 16 - TRBV16 TGTGCCAGCAGCCAATCTCCCGACTTAGCCAAAAACATTCAGTACTTC CASSQSPDLAKNIQYF
TRBJ1-2 - 15 - TRBV28 TGTGCCAGCAGCCCACCTTCGCAGGCCGTTTATGGCTACACCTTC CASSPPSQAVYGYTF
TRBJ2-1 TRBD2 17 once TRBV7-9 TGTGCCAGCAGCTTCGGGCTTCTGACGGGAGGGCAGGTTGAGCAGTTCTTC CASSFGLLTGGQVEQFF
TRBJ2-5 - 16 few TRBV11-3 TGTGCCAGCAGCCGACTAGTTTTTGGTGTTCAAGAGACCCAGTACTTC CASSRLVFGVQETQYF
TRBJ1-5 TRBD1 15 medium-sized TRBV6-5 TGTGCCAGCAGCGCTCTGGGACAGGTGTCTCAGCCCCAGCATTTT CASSALGQVSQPQHF
TRBJ1-1 TRBD1 13 - TRBV6-6 TGTGCCAGCAGGACAGGGATGAACACTGAAGCTTTCTTT CASRTGMNTEAFF
TRBJ2-2 TRBD1 16 - TRBV5-6 TGTGCCAGCAGCTTGATGACAGGGTTTGTCACCGGGGAGCTGTTTTTT CASSLMTGFVTGELFF
TRBJ1-4 - 13 - TRBV29-1 TGCAGCGTTGAACAGGGATATAATGAAAAACTGTTTTTT CSVEQGYNEKLFF
TRBJ1-1 - 14 - TRBV9 TGTGCTAGCAGCGTAGAATTAATAGACACTGAAGCTTTCTTT CASSVELIDTEAFF
TRBJ2-7 - 15 - TRBV11-3 TGTGCCAGCAGCTTAGAAGCCAGGGCCTCCTACGAGCAGTACTTC CASSLEARASYEQYF
TRBJ1-2 - 14 - TRBV19 TGTGCCAGTAGTACACAGGGATCGTCGGATGGCTACACCTTC CASSTQGSSDGYTF
TRBJ1-2 - 15 - TRBV6-2/TRBV6-3 TGTGCCAGCAGTTACTCACAGGGTGTCGGCTATGGCTACACCTTC CASSYSQGVGYGYTF
TRBJ1-3 - 14 - TRBV20-1 TGCAGTGCTAGTGACAGGCGTGAGGGAAACACCATATATTTT CSASDRREGNTIYF
TRBJ2-7 - 12 - TRBV5-6 TGTGCCAGCAGCGGGCCTTCCTACGAGCAGTACTTC CASSGPSYEQYF
TRBJ1-2 - 18 - TRBV24-1 TGTGCCACCAGCTCCTCCCCGGGGCAGGGGCAGGCCTACTATGGCTACACCTTC CATSSSPGQGQAYYGYTF